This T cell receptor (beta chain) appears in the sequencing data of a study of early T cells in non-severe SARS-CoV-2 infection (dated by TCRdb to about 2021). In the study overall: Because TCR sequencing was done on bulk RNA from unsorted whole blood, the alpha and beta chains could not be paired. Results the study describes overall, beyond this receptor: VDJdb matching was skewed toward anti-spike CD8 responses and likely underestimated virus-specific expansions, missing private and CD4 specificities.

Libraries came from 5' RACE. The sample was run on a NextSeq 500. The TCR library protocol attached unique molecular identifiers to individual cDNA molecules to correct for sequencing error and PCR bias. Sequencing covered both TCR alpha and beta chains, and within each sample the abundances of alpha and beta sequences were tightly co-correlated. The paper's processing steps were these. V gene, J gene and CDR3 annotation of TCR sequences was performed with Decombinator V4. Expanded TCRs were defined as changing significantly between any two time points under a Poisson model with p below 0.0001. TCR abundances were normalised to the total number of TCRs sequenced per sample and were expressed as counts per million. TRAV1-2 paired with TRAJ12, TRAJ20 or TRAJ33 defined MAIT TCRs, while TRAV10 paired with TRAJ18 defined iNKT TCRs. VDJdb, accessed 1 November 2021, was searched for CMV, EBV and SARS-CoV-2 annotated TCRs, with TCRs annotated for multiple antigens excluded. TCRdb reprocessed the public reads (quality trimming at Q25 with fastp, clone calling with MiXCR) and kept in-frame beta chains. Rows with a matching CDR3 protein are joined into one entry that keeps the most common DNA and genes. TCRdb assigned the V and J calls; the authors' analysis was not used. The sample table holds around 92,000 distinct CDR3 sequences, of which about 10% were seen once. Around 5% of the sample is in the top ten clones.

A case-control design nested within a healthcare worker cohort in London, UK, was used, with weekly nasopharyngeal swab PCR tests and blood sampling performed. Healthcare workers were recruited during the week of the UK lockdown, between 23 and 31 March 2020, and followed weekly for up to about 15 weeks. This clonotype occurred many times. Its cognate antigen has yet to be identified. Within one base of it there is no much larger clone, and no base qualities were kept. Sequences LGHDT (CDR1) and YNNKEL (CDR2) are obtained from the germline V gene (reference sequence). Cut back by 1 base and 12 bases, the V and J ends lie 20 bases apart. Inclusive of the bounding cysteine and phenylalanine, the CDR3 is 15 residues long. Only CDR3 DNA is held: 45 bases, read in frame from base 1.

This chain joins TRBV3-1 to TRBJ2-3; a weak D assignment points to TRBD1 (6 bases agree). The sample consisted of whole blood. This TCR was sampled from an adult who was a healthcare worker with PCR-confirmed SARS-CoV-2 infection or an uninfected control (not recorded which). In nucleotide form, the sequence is TGTGCCAGCAGCCAAGGATCGGCTTTGCAGGGGAGCCAGTATTTT. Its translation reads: CASSQGSALQGSQYF.